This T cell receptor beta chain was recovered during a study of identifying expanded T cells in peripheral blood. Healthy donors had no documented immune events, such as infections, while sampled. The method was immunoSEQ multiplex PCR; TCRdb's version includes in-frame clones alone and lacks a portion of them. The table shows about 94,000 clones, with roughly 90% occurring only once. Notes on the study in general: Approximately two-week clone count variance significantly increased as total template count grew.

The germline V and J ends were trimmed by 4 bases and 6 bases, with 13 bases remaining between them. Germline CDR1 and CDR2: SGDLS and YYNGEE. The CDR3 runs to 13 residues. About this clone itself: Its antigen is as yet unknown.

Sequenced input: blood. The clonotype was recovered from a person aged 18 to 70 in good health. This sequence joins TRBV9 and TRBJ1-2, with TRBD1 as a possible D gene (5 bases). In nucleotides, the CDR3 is TGTGCCAGCAGCCCTGCACAGGACAATGGCTACACCTTC. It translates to CASSPAQDNGYTF.